This TCR beta chain emerged from a study of cytomegalovirus exposure and HLA in healthy donors. Study-level points and caveats: Reportedly, cytomegalovirus status was diagnosed with high sensitivity and specificity. Specific recognition of CMV antigens was confirmed in vitro for a few chains (all CMV-associated). Per a later analysis, about 17,000 TCR beta sequences showed association with HLA alleles at 0.05 false discovery rate.

The junction had 7 bases not matched to a gene; V was cut back by 3 bases and J by 6 bases. The CDR3 contains 15 residues. Germline V gene sequence: CDR1 SGHRS, CDR2 YFSETQ. Primers: 60 Vbeta forward and 13 Jbeta reverse. Original processing methods: Unique TCR beta chains totaled some 78 million in a later count, with around 11 million of them shared. Using immunoSEQ multiplex PCR, the repertoire was profiled, and TCRdb retains in-frame clones only, with some absent. The V and J calls and clone size come from that table; D and trimming were worked out from the DNA. The sample consists of 150,000 to 180,000 clones, roughly three quarters of them appearing once. Comment on this clone: Its antigen is as yet unknown.

What was sequenced was PBMCs. The receptor comes from a man in his thirties or forties in good health and CMV-seropositive. The rearrangement links TRBV5-1 to TRBJ1-2, with 11 bases identical to TRBD1. The CDR3, as DNA: TGCGCCAGCAGCTCCGGGACAGGGGGAAAAGATGGCTACACCTTC. Its translation is CASSSGTGGKDGYTF.